This T cell receptor (beta chain) was sequenced for a study of blood T cell repertoires in COVID-19. About the study: The samples span acute and convalescent COVID-19 from the United States, Italy and Spain. The cDNA or gDNA used as material had been derived from T cells, B-cell-depleted T cells, or PBMCs.

Original methodology: Researchers report that nucleated cell counts were estimated from reference gene primer amplification. Here immunoSEQ multiplex PCR was the method, and the copy in TCRdb shows in-frame clones only, minus some. V, J and clone size are those of that table, while D and trimming were read from the DNA. The sample has 110,000 or so clones; approximately 81% are singletons. CDR1 and CDR2 (germline): MDHEN, SYDVKM. The CDR3 spans 16 residues. Trimming took off 8 bases at V and 1 base at J, with 17 bases between the two ends. This chain links TRBV28 with TRBJ1-4; D might be TRBD1 (6 bases). The receptor's source is a man aged 45-65 years with acute or convalescent COVID-19. The specimen sequenced was peripheral blood. The chain's CDR3 is CASRIGGAGTNEKLFF. CDR3 nucleotides: TGTGCCAGCCGGATAGGGGGTGCGGGAACTAATGAAAAACTGTTTTTT.